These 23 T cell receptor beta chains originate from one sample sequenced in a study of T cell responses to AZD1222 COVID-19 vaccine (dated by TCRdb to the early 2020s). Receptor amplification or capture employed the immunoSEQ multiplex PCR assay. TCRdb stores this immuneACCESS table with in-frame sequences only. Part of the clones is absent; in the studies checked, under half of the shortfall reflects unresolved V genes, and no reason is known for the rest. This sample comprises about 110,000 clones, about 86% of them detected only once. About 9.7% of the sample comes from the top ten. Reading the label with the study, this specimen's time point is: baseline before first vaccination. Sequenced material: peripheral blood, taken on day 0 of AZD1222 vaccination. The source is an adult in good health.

CDR3 amino acids: CASSRSLREKAFF. DNA for the CDR3: TGTGCCAGCAGCCGTAGCCTCAGGGAAAAAGCTTTCTTT. The chain employs TRBV7-2 and TRBJ1-1; D perhaps matches TRBD1 (5 bases). V lost 5 bases and J lost 9, with 16 bases in between. In germline, CDR1 is SGHTA, CDR2 FQGNSA. The CDR3 has 13 amino acids.

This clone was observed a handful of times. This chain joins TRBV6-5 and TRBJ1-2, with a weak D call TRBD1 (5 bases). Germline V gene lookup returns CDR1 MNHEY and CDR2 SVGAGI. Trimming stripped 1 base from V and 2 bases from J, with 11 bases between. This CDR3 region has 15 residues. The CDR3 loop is CASSYFNRQNYGYTF. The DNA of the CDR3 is TGTGCCAGCAGTTACTTTAACAGACAGAACTATGGCTACACCTTC.

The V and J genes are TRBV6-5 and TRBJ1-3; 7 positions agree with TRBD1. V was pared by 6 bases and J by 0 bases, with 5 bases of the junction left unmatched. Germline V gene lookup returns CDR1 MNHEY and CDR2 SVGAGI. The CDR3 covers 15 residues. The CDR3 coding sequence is TGTGCCAGCAGACTCGACAGGGTCTCTGGAAACACCATATATTTT. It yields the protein CASRLDRVSGNTIYF.

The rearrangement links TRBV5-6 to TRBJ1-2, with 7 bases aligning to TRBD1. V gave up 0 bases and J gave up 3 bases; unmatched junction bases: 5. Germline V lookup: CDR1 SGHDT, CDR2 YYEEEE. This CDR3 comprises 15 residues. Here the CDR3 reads CASSLAGQDYYGYTF. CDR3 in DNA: TGTGCCAGCAGCTTGGCCGGACAGGATTACTATGGCTACACCTTC.

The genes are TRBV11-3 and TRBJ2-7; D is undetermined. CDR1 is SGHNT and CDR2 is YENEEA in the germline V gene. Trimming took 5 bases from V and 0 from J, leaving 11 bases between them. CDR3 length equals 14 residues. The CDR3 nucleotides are TGTGCCAGCAGCCCTCCCGGGTCCTCCTACGAGCAGTACTTC. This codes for CASSPPGSSYEQYF.

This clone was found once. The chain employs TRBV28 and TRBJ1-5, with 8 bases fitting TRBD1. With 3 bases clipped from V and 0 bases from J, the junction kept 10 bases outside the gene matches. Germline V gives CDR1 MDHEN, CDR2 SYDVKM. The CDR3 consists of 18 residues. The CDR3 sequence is CASSFSGTGEYSNQPQHF. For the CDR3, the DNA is TGTGCCAGCAGTTTCTCCGGGACAGGAGAATATAGCAATCAGCCCCAGCATTTT.

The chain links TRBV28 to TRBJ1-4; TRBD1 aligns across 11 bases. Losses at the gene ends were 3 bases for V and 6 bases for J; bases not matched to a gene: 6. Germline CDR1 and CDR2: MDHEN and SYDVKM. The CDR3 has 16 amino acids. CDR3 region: CASSFTWGQGDEKLFF. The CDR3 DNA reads TGTGCCAGCAGTTTTACATGGGGACAGGGGGATGAAAAACTGTTTTTT.

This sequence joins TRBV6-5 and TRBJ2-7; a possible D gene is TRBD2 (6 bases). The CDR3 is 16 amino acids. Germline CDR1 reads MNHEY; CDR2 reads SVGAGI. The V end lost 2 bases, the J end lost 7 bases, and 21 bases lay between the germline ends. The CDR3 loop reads CASSYPTGGTVEEQYF. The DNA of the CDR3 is TGTGCCAGCAGTTACCCTACTGGAGGGACCGTCGAAGAGCAGTACTTC.

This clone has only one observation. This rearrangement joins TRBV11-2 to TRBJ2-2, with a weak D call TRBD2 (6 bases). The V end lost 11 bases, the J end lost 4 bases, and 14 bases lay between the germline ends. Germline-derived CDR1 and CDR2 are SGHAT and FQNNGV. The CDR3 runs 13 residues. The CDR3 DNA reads TGTGCCTCATCAGGGACTTTCACCGGGGAGCTGTTTTTT. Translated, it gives CASSGTFTGELFF.

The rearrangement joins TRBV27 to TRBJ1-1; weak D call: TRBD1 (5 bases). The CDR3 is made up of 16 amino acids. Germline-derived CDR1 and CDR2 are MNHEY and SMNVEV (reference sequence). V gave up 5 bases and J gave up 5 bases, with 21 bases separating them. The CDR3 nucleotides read TGTGCCAGCAGTCTAGGCCGGGGGGTAGCCTTAACTGAAGCTTTCTTT. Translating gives CASSLGRGVALTEAFF.

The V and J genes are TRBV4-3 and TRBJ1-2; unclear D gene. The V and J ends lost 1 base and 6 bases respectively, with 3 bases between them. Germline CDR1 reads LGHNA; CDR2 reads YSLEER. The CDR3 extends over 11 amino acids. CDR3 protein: CASSQGNGYTF. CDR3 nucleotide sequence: TGCGCCAGCAGCCAAGGGAATGGCTACACCTTC.

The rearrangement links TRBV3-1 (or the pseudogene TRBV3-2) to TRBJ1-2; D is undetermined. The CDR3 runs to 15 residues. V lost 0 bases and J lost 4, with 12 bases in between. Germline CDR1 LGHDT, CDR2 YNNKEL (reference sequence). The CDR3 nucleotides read TGTGCCAGCAGCCAAGAATCGCCCGGTACCTATGGCTACACCTTC. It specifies CASSQESPGTYGYTF.

The CDR3 protein is CASSLGWDQPQHF. The CDR3 region has the DNA TGTGCCAGCAGTTTGGGGTGGGATCAGCCCCAGCATTTT. The rearrangement links TRBV12-3 or TRBV12-4 to TRBJ1-5; no firm D call. Trimming took 3 bases from V and 5 from J, leaving 8 bases between them. This CDR3 contains 13 residues.

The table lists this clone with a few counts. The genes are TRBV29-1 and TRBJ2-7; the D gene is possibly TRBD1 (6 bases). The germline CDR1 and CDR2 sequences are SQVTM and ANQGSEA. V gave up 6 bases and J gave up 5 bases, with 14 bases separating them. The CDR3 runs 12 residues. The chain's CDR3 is CSVNRDGDEQYF. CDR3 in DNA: TGCAGCGTCAACAGGGACGGGGACGAGCAGTACTTC.

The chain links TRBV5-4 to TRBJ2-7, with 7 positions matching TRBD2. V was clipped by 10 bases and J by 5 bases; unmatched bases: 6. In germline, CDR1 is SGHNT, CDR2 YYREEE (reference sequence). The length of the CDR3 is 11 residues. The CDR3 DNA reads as TGTGCCTGCGGACTAGGGAACGAGCAGTACTTC. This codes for CACGLGNEQYF. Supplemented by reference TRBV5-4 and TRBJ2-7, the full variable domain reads ETGVTQSPTHLIKTRGQQVTLRCSSQSGHNTVSWYQQALGQGPQFIFQYYREEENGRGNFPPRFSGLQFPNYSSELNVNALELDDSALYLCACGLGNEQYFGPGTRLTVT.

CDR3 residues: CASSTGTTRGNEQFF. For the CDR3, the DNA is TGCGCCAGCAGCACCGGGACTACGCGGGGCAATGAGCAGTTCTTC. The gene calls are TRBV5-1 and TRBJ2-1; 7 bases map to TRBD2. The V segment lost 4 bases and the J segment 6 bases; nucleotides outside the gene matches: 10. The V gene's germline CDR1 is SGHRS and CDR2 YFSETQ. The CDR3 length is 15 residues.

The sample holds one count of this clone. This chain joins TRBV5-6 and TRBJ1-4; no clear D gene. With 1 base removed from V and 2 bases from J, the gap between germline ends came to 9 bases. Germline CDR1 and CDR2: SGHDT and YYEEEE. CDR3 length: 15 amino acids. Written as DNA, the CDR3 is TGTGCCAGCAGCTTGTATGGGATGACTAATGAAAAACTGTTTTTT. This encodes CASSLYGMTNEKLFF.

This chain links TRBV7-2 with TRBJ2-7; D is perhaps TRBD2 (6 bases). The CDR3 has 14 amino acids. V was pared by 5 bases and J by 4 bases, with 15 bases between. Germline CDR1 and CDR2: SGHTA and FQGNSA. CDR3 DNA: TGTGCCAGCAGCCCTCTCGGGACTTGGTACGAGCAGTACTTC. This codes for CASSPLGTWYEQYF.

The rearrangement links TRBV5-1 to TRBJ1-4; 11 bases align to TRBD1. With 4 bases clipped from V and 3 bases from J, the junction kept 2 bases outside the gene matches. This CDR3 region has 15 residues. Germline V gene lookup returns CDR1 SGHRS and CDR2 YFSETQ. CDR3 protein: CASSPGQGANEKLFF. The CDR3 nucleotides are TGCGCCAGCAGCCCGGGACAGGGGGCTAATGAAAAACTGTTTTTT.

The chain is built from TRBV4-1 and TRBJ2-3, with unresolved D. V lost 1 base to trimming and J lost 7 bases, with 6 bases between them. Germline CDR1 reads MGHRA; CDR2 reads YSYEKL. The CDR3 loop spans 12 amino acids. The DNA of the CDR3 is TGCGCCAGCAGCCAAGTGGGCTATACGCAGTATTTT. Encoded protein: CASSQVGYTQYF.

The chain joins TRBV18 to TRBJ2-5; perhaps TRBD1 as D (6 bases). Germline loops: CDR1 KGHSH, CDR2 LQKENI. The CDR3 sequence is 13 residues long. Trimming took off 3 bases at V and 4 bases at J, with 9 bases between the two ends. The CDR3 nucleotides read TGTGCCAGCTCACCTATAGGGGGAGAGACCCAGTACTTC. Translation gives CASSPIGGETQYF.

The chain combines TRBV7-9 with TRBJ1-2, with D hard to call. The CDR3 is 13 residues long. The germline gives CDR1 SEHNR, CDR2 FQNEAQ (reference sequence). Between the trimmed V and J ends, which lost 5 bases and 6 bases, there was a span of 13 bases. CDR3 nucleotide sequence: TGTGCCAGCAGCCCTGGGGTGGGAGATGGCTACACCTTC. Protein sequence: CASSPGVGDGYTF.

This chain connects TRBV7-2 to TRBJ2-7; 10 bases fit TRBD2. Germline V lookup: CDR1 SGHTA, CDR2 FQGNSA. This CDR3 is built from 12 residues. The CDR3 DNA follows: TGTGCGTCTAGCGGGAGAGACTACGAGCAGTACTTC. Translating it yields CASSGRDYEQYF.